These 27 T cell receptor beta chains were all obtained from the same sample, sequenced in a study of cytomegalovirus exposure and HLA in healthy donors. PCR was performed using 60 Vbeta and 13 Jbeta primers. Here immunoSEQ multiplex PCR was the method, and the copy in TCRdb shows in-frame clones only, minus some. This repertoire shows about 150,000 clones, about 82% found once; its top ten account for less than 3%. The specimen sequenced was PBMCs. These receptors came from a male donor in good health and CMV-seronegative.

This sequence joins TRBV7-2 and TRBJ2-7; D is uncertain. This CDR3 region has 14 residues. Germline V gene lookup returns CDR1 SGHTA and CDR2 FQGNSA. With 4 bases removed from V and 2 bases from J, the gap between germline ends came to 12 bases. This CDR3 is CASSSDTAAYEQYF. The CDR3 DNA follows: TGTGCCAGCAGCTCCGACACGGCCGCCTACGAGCAGTACTTC.

This clone was seen just once. The J gene is TRBJ1-5, the V gene TRBV27, with TRBD1 matching over 11 bases. The CDR3 has 15 residues. V lost 5 bases to trimming and J lost 4 bases; unmatched junction nucleotides: 4. The germline gives CDR1 MNHEY, CDR2 SMNVEV (reference sequence). This CDR3 is CASSAGTGGNQPQHF. The CDR3 coding sequence is TGTGCCAGCAGTGCGGGGACAGGGGGAAATCAGCCCCAGCATTTT.

This clone has at least ten counts. V gene TRBV15 combines with J gene TRBJ1-4; TRBD1 matches 8 bases. Germline assignment: CDR1 LNHNV and CDR2 YYDKDF (reference sequence). V trimming: 1 base; J trimming: 7 bases; junction bases outside the gene matches: 5. The CDR3 runs 15 residues. CDR3 in DNA: TGTGCCACCAGCAGAGCGACAGGGGCACGTGAAAAACTGTTTTTT. Residues: CATSRATGAREKLFF.

V and J are TRBV7-9 and TRBJ2-7; D remains ambiguous. The CDR3 extends over 12 amino acids. From germline, CDR1 is SEHNR and CDR2 FQNEAQ (reference sequence). Trimming pared 1 base from V and 3 bases from J, leaving 4 bases between. Written as DNA, the CDR3 is TGTGCCAGCAGCTTAGTCAACTACGAGCAGTACTTC. Translation: CASSLVNYEQYF.

This rearrangement joins TRBV7-9 to TRBJ2-7; D is possibly TRBD1 (6 bases). V dropped 4 bases and J dropped 9 bases, with 22 bases sitting between them. The CDR3 contains 15 residues. The germline V gene has CDR1 SEHNR and CDR2 FQNEAQ (reference sequence). CDR3 loop: CASSYRDTGNGVQYF. For the CDR3, the DNA is TGTGCCAGCAGCTACCGGGACACGGGGAACGGGGTGCAGTACTTC.

The chain couples TRBV29-1 to TRBJ2-1; D is perhaps TRBD2 (6 bases). V lost 6 bases to trimming and J lost 3 bases, with 18 bases between them. The CDR3 runs 15 residues. The germline CDR1 and CDR2 sequences are SQVTM and ANQGSEA. The DNA of the CDR3 is TGCAGCGTAGACGTCGGGAGACTCCTCTACAATGAGCAGTTCTTC. Translated: CSVDVGRLLYNEQFF.

This chain uses TRBV6-1 with TRBJ2-7; 10 bases match TRBD1. CDR3 length: 16 residues. CDR1 is MNHNS, CDR2 SASEGT, per germline. The ends lost 0 bases at V and 2 bases at J; junction bases unmatched: 4. The CDR3 bases are TGTGCCAGCAGTGAAGCGTGGGGACAGGGGCCCTACGAGCAGTACTTC. This codes for CASSEAWGQGPYEQYF.

This clone was seen a few times. The chain is built from TRBV7-3 and TRBJ1-1; D is possibly TRBD1 (6 bases). The V end was cut by 0 bases, the J end by 5 bases, with 10 bases between. The germline V gene encodes CDR1 SGHTA and CDR2 FQGTGA. The CDR3 length is 14 residues. The CDR3 bases are TGTGCCAGCAGCTTAACCAGGGGAAGTACTGAAGCTTTCTTT. The encoded protein is CASSLTRGSTEAFF.

This clone appeared a single time. The chain joins TRBV5-1 to TRBJ2-2; 16 nucleotides agree with TRBD2. Germline-derived CDR1 and CDR2 are SGHRS and YFSETQ. The CDR3 extends over 17 amino acids. With V trimmed by 5 bases and J by 6 bases, 7 bases remained unmatched. CDR3 amino acids: CASRFGTSGGAAGELFF. For the CDR3, the DNA is TGCGCCAGCAGGTTTGGGACTAGCGGGGGGGCCGCCGGGGAGCTGTTTTTT.

The V call is TRBV5-8, the J call TRBJ2-7; D is perhaps TRBD2 (5 bases). Germline V gene sequence: CDR1 SGHTS, CDR2 YDEGEE. The CDR3 contains 15 residues. With 1 base removed from V and 0 bases from J, the gap between germline ends came to 11 bases. The CDR3 nucleotides are TGTGCCAGCAGCTTGAACGGGGATAGCTCCTACGAGCAGTACTTC. Encoded protein: CASSLNGDSSYEQYF.

The rearrangement links TRBV7-2 to TRBJ2-7, with 11 bases lining up with TRBD2. Unmatched junction bases numbered 8, after V lost 5 bases and J lost 5 bases. The CDR3 consists of 15 residues. CDR1 is SGHTA, CDR2 FQGNSA, per germline. CDR3 region: CASSPGLAELDEQYF. In nucleotides, the CDR3 is TGTGCCAGCAGCCCGGGACTAGCGGAGCTGGACGAGCAGTACTTC.

The V and J genes are TRBV1 and TRBJ2-1; the D call TRBD2 from the table was never checked on the DNA. TRBV1 is classified as a pseudogene. The CDR3 runs 17 residues. CDR3 in amino acids: CTSSPPSGRDSYNEQFF. DNA of the CDR3: TGCACCAGCAGCCCTCCGAGCGGGAGGGACTCCTACAATGAGCAGTTCTTC.

J is TRBJ1-2 and V is TRBV15; no reliable D call. V was shortened by 0 bases and J by 5 bases, with 13 bases between the two germline ends. The V gene's germline CDR1 is LNHNV and CDR2 YYDKDF (reference sequence). The CDR3 sequence is 15 residues long. CDR3 DNA sequence: TGTGCCACCAGCAGAGAGCGGGTAGCGTTTTATGGCTACACCTTC. Protein product: CATSRERVAFYGYTF.

The chain recombines TRBV7-9 with TRBJ1-2, with D unresolved. Germline V gene lookup returns CDR1 SEHNR and CDR2 FQNEAQ (reference sequence). This CDR3 is 14 amino acids long. Trimming left V 1 base short and J 2 bases short, with 8 bases between. The CDR3 nucleotides are TGTGCCAGCAGCTTAGGCGCGGCGAACTATGGCTACACCTTC. As protein: CASSLGAANYGYTF.

In DNA form, the CDR3 reads TGTGCCAGTAGTATAAGACGGGATAATGAAAAACTGTTTTTT. It is translated as CASSIRRDNEKLFF. The chain recombines TRBV19 with TRBJ1-4; D gene uncertain. Germline CDR1 and CDR2: LNHDA and SQIVND (reference sequence). The ends were cut back, 2 bases at V and 4 bases at J, with 8 bases in the middle. The CDR3 has 14 residues.

This clone has more than one count but fewer than ten. This chain links TRBV6-1 with TRBJ1-2; no definite D call. The V and J ends lost 1 base and 4 bases respectively, with 10 bases between them. CDR3 length: 14 residues. Looked up from germline, CDR1 is MNHNS and CDR2 is SASEGT. This chain's CDR3 is CASSEVGGGYGYTF. DNA for the CDR3: TGTGCCAGCAGTGAAGTCGGCGGTGGCTATGGCTACACCTTC.

The genes are TRBV7-3 and TRBJ2-2; 11 bases map to TRBD2. The V gene end was trimmed by 2 bases and the J gene end by 5 bases; junction bases not matched to a gene: 1. The CDR3 runs 15 residues. Germline V lookup: CDR1 SGHTA, CDR2 FQGTGA. The CDR3 is CASSLASGRTGELFF. The CDR3 DNA follows: TGTGCCAGCAGCTTAGCTAGCGGGAGGACCGGGGAGCTGTTTTTT.

The J gene is TRBJ2-6, the V gene TRBV6-5, with D unresolved. The length of the CDR3 is 14 residues. The germline V gene has CDR1 MNHEY and CDR2 SVGAGI. The ends were cut back, 5 bases at V and 1 base at J, with 6 bases in the middle. CDR3 DNA: TGTGCCAGCAGTCAGGTTTCTGGGGCCAACGTCCTGACTTTC. Its translation: CASSQVSGANVLTF.

This chain uses TRBV19 with TRBJ1-4; 9 bases agree with TRBD1. This CDR3 region has 17 residues. Germline V CDR1 and CDR2: LNHDA, SQIVND (reference sequence). J gave up 1 base and V 4 bases, and 7 bases lay outside the gene matches. CDR3 region: CASSTSRDRETNEKLFF. Written as DNA, the CDR3 is TGTGCCAGTAGTACGTCCCGGGACAGGGAAACTAATGAAAAACTGTTTTTT. Looking up the rest from reference TRBV19 and TRBJ1-4 gives the full variable domain: DGGITQSPKYLFRKEGQNVTLSCEQNLNHDAMYWYRQDPGQGLRLIYYSQIVNDFQKGDIAEGYSVSREKKESFPLTVTSAQKNPTAFYLCASSTSRDRETNEKLFFGSGTQLSVL.

The chain combines TRBV9 with TRBJ2-2; 9 nucleotides match TRBD1. CDR3 length: 16 residues. CDR1 and CDR2 (germline): SGDLS, YYNGEE. Germline trimming cut 4 bases from V and 6 bases from J; bases unmatched to any gene: 10. DNA of the CDR3: TGTGCCAGCAGCCTAATTGGACAGGGGAGACCCGGGGAGCTGTTTTTT. It specifies CASSLIGQGRPGELFF.

CDR3 coding DNA: TGCAGCGTTGAAGAGTCCAGGGGGAAAGTAGCGGGAAAAAATGAGCAGTTCTTC. This translates into CSVEESRGKVAGKNEQFF. This sequence joins TRBV29-1 and TRBJ2-1, with D perhaps matching TRBD2 (8 bases). Germline CDR1 and CDR2: SQVTM and ANQGSEA. This CDR3 region has 18 residues. Trimming took off 0 bases at V and 7 bases at J, with 25 bases between the two ends.

This clone was seen a handful of times. The rearrangement uses TRBV6-5 and TRBJ2-7; D remains ambiguous. Germline CDR1 MNHEY, CDR2 SVGAGI. V was trimmed by 2 bases and J by 6 bases, leaving 5 bases between them. The CDR3 consists of 11 residues. The CDR3 loop reads CASSYAGEQYF. Written as DNA, the CDR3 is TGTGCCAGCAGTTACGCAGGCGAGCAGTACTTC.

The chain employs TRBV7-9 and TRBJ2-7; D not resolved. This CDR3 spans 14 amino acids. Trimming pared 1 base from V and 2 bases from J, leaving 9 bases between. Germline CDR1 reads SEHNR; CDR2 reads FQNEAQ (reference sequence). The CDR3 nucleotides are TGTGCCAGCAGCTTAGGCGGTTTACCCTACGAGCAGTACTTC. Translated: CASSLGGLPYEQYF. The complete variable domain, with remaining parts taken from reference TRBV7-9 and TRBJ2-7, reads DTGVSQNPRHKITKRGQNVTFRCDPISEHNRLYWYRQTLGQGPEFLTYFQNEAQLEKSRLLSDRFSAERPKGSFSTLEIQRTEQGDSAMYLCASSLGGLPYEQYFGPGTRLTVT.

In DNA, the CDR3 is TGCGCCAGCAGCCAAGGGGCGACAGGGTTCTATGGCTACACCTTC. It yields the protein CASSQGATGFYGYTF. V gene TRBV4-1 combines with J gene TRBJ1-2; 7 nucleotides align to TRBD1. Unmatched junction bases numbered 6, after V lost 1 base and J lost 4 bases. The length of the CDR3 is 15 residues. From germline, CDR1 is MGHRA and CDR2 YSYEKL.

J is TRBJ2-3 and V is TRBV29-1, with D possibly TRBD2 on 5 matching bases. The CDR3 spans 15 residues. Between the trimmed V and J ends, which lost 2 bases and 1 base, there was a span of 13 bases. The germline gives CDR1 SQVTM, CDR2 ANQGSEA. CDR3: CSVENGREGTDTQYF. In DNA form, the CDR3 reads TGCAGCGTTGAAAATGGCCGGGAAGGCACAGATACGCAGTATTTT.

This clone occurred a few times. V and J are TRBV20-1 and TRBJ2-5; the D gene is possibly TRBD2 (6 bases). Trimming cost V 7 bases and J 5 bases, with 11 bases left between them. The germline V gene has CDR1 DFQATT and CDR2 SNEGSKA (reference sequence). This CDR3 has 11 residues. CDR3 coding DNA: TGCAGTGTCGGGAGCGGCGAGACCCAGTACTTC. Protein product: CSVGSGETQYF.

The chain is built from TRBV11-2 and TRBJ2-7; D not resolved. The V end was cut by 3 bases, the J end by 0 bases, with 9 bases between. The germline V gene encodes CDR1 SGHAT and CDR2 FQNNGV. There are 14 residues in the CDR3. In nucleotides, the CDR3 is TGTGCCAGCAGCTTGCTAGTGGACTCCTACGAGCAGTACTTC. Its protein product is CASSLLVDSYEQYF.